Listed below are T cell receptor beta chains from one sample, sequenced in a study of PD-L1 blockade in urothelial cancer. Here immunoSEQ multiplex PCR was the method, and the copy in TCRdb shows in-frame clones only, minus some. The sample holds about 70,000 clones, 80% to 85% seen once. The material was PBMCs, obtained around atezolizumab (anti-PD-L1) treatment. These receptors came from a man aged 65-85 years with urothelial cancer. The CDR3 runs from the conserved cysteine through the conserved F or W. The order of the fields is V gene, D gene, J gene, clone size, CDR3 protein, CDR3 DNA. D genes are given only for firm matches. Expanded clones get a size class; other rows say once, few or many, or leave the size out.

>TRBV19|TRBD2|TRBJ2-1|.
CASSIGGVAGVEQFF
TGTGCCAGTAGTATAGGAGGGGTAGCGGGAGTTGAGCAGTTCTTC
>TRBV11-2|.|TRBJ2-7|few
CASTSFYEQYF
TGTGCCAGCACCTCTTTCTACGAGCAGTACTTC
>TRBV28|.|TRBJ2-1|.
CASSATGNEQFF
TGTGCCAGCAGTGCCACGGGGAACGAGCAGTTCTTC
>TRBV28|.|TRBJ1-2|.
CASGEDTQNYGYTF
TGTGCCTCTGGGGAGGACACCCAAAACTATGGCTACACCTTC
>TRBV9|TRBD2|TRBJ2-3|.
CASSVGSGTSTDTQYF
TGTGCCAGCAGCGTAGGGAGCGGGACCAGCACAGATACGCAGTATTTT
>TRBV5-1|.|TRBJ2-2|.
CASSAWSWRAENTGELFF
TGCGCCAGCAGTGCTTGGTCTTGGCGAGCGGAGAACACCGGGGAGCTGTTTTTT
>TRBV7-2|TRBD2|TRBJ2-1|.
CASSLDSAGRVNEQFF
TGTGCCAGCAGCTTAGATTCGGCGGGGAGGGTTAATGAGCAGTTCTTC
>TRBV15|TRBD2|TRBJ2-3|.
CATSRGGLAGGTDTQYF
TGTGCCACCAGCAGAGGGGGACTAGCGGGAGGCACAGATACGCAGTATTTT
>TRBV5-1|.|TRBJ2-1|.
CASSTPFAGEQFF
TGCGCCAGCAGCACCCCCTTTGCGGGTGAGCAGTTCTTC
>TRBV6-5|.|TRBJ2-1|once
CASSSRSGEQFF
TGTGCCAGCAGTAGTCGTTCGGGTGAGCAGTTCTTC
>TRBV6-6|TRBD1|TRBJ1-2|.
CASSTDRGEHGYTF
TGTGCCAGCAGTACGGACAGGGGTGAACATGGCTACACCTTC
>TRBV27|TRBD2|TRBJ2-1|.
CASSTGLGNEQFF
TGTGCCAGCAGTACGGGACTAGGAAATGAGCAGTTCTTC
>TRBV4-2|TRBD1|TRBJ1-5|.
CASSPQDRAHNQPQHF
TGTGCCAGCAGCCCCCAGGACAGGGCTCACAATCAGCCCCAGCATTTT
>TRBV18|TRBD2|TRBJ2-3|.
CASSRMTSSSTDTQYF
TGTGCCAGCTCACGGATGACTAGCTCTTCCACAGATACGCAGTATTTT
>TRBV9|.|TRBJ1-5|.
CASSASHSNQPQHF
TGTGCCAGCAGCGCATCACATAGCAATCAGCCCCAGCATTTT
>TRBV28|.|TRBJ2-7|.
CASSNYYEQYF
TGTGCCAGCAGCAACTACTACGAGCAGTACTTC
>TRBV27|.|TRBJ1-4|.
CASSSGRVGFNEKLFF
TGTGCCAGCAGTTCGGGCAGGGTGGGCTTTAATGAAAAACTGTTTTTT
>TRBV5-4|.|TRBJ1-3|.
CASSLGGPNSGNTIYF
TGTGCCAGCAGCTTGGGAGGTCCGAACTCTGGAAACACCATATATTTT
>TRBV29-1|TRBD1|TRBJ1-4|.
CSVAGGAHEKLFF
TGCAGCGTTGCAGGGGGCGCGCATGAAAAACTGTTTTTT
>TRBV18|.|TRBJ2-3|.
CASSPPSGSRETDTQYF
TGTGCCAGCTCACCACCCTCCGGGTCGAGGGAGACAGATACGCAGTATTTT
>TRBV5-1|TRBD1|TRBJ2-5|.
CASSLQGAPLETQYF
TGCGCCAGCAGCTTACAGGGGGCGCCCCTAGAGACCCAGTACTTC
>TRBV27|.|TRBJ2-3|.
CASRNSVPASDTQYF
TGTGCCAGCAGAAATAGCGTTCCAGCTTCAGATACGCAGTATTTT
>TRBV9|.|TRBJ2-7|.
CAKNRDKSSYEQYF
TGTGCCAAAAACCGGGACAAAAGCTCCTACGAGCAGTACTTC
>TRBV19|.|TRBJ2-2|.
CASSMFARSNTGELFF
TGTGCCAGTAGTATGTTTGCCAGGTCGAACACCGGGGAGCTGTTTTTT
>TRBV7-2|.|TRBJ2-1|once
CASSLDGSRNNEQFF
TGTGCCAGCAGCTTAGACGGGAGTCGGAACAATGAGCAGTTCTTC
>TRBV9|TRBD2|TRBJ2-7|.
CASSVATTGGEQYF
TGTGCCAGCAGCGTAGCTACAACGGGGGGCGAGCAGTACTTC
>TRBV2|TRBD1|TRBJ1-1|.
CATSERTGEAGAFF
TGTGCCACATCAGAGAGGACAGGAGAGGCCGGGGCTTTCTTT
>TRBV1|.|TRBJ1-5|once
CTSSQAPRQGRQPQHF
TGCACCAGCAGCCAAGCCCCCCGACAGGGTCGGCAGCCCCAGCATTTT
>TRBV21-1|.|TRBJ2-7|few
CASSKGGLAELRSYEQYF
TGTGCCAGCAGCAAAGGGGGACTAGCGGAACTTCGCTCCTACGAGCAGTACTTC
>TRBV4-1|TRBD2|TRBJ2-1|.
CASSQRLAGNNEQFF
TGCGCCAGCAGCCAACGACTAGCGGGAAACAATGAGCAGTTCTTC
>TRBV11-2|TRBD2|TRBJ2-7|.
CASSTRRTSGYYEQYF
TGTGCCAGCAGCACTCGCCGGACTAGCGGATACTACGAGCAGTACTTC
>TRBV11-2|TRBD1|TRBJ2-1|.
CASRGQVGQGIYNEQFF
TGTGCCAGCAGGGGCCAGGTGGGACAGGGGATCTACAATGAGCAGTTCTTC
>TRBV6-5|.|TRBJ1-5|.
CASSRANSNQPQHF
TGTGCCAGCAGCAGGGCTAATAGCAATCAGCCCCAGCATTTT